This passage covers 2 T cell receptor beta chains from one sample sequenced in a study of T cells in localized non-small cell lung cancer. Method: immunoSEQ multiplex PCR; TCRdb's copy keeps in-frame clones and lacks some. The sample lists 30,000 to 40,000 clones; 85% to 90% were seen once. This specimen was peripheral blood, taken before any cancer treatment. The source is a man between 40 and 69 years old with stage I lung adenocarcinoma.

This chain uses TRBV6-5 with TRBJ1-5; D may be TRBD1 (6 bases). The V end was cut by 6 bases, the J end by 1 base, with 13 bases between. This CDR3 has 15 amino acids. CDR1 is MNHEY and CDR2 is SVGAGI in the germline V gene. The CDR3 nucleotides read TGTGCCAGCAGCCCCCGGACAGCCAGCAATCAGCCCCAGCATTTT. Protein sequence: CASSPRTASNQPQHF.

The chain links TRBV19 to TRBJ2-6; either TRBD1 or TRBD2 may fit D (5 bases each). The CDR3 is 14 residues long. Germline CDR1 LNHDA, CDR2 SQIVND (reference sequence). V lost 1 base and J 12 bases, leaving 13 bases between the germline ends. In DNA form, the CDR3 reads TGTGCCAGTAGTATAGTGAGGTATGGGGGCGTCCTGACTTTC. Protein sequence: CASSIVRYGGVLTF.